This T cell receptor (beta chain) was sequenced during a study of vaccination and CD4 T cells after COVID-19. In the study overall: Blood was drawn a median around 70 days post second dose, range 14 to 241.

CDR1 and CDR2 from the germline V gene are SGHDT and YYEEEE. The V gene lost 2 bases and the J gene lost 5 bases, with 11 bases spanning the gap. The CDR3 runs 13 residues. With regard to this clonotype: Antigen unknown.

The sample's treatment: approximately 9-day PBMC culture with coronavirus spike peptide pools or control peptides (ViraFEST assay). ViraFEST used peptide pools to expand antigen-specific T cells and subsequently sequenced their TCRs. The study sequenced cultured CD4+ T cell DNA using the Oncomine TCR Beta short-read assay. Once CD4+ T cells had been cultured, genomic DNA was extracted from them. TCRdb ran MiXCR on the PCR reads and lists one entry per CDR3 protein. The table records 9,500 to 15,000 distinct CDR3 sequences, 50% to 55% of them present only once. Sequences were obtained from CD4+ T cells from blood, cultured in vitro. This TCR derives from a human donor who had recovered from COVID-19. V gene TRBV5-6 combines with J gene TRBJ2-7; TRBD1 might be the D (5 bases). CDR3 amino acids: CASSFQGTHEQYF. The CDR3 region has the DNA TGTGCCAGCAGCTTCCAGGGTACCCACGAGCAGTACTTC. Full variable domain (missing parts from reference TRBV5-6 and TRBJ2-7): DAGVTQSPTHLIKTRGQQVTLRCSPKSGHDTVSWYQQALGQGPQFIFQYYEEEERQRGNFPDRFSGHQFPNYSSELNVNALLLGDSALYLCASSFQGTHEQYFGPGTRLTVT.